One and the same sample provided the 29 T cell receptor beta chains below, sequenced in a study of human T cells and chemical hapten exposure (dated by TCRdb to the early 2020s). Sample time point, as interpreted from the label and publication: pre-sensitization, week 0. The sample's treatment or condition, from its label and the paper: therapeutic diphenylcyclopropenone sensitization with weekly scalp DPC. Total RNA was extracted from unfractionated whole blood that had been collected in Tempus Blood RNA tubes. To prepare the library, RACE was applied. The sequencer was a NextSeq 500. The raw public reads went through TCRdb reprocessing: fastp at Q25, MiXCR clone calling, in-frame beta chains kept. Each CDR3 protein appears once, grouped with its most common genes and DNA. The sample table records approximately 32,000 distinct CDR3 sequences; 10% to 15% of these occur just once. Around 1.9% of the sample goes to the ten largest clones.

The sample in question was whole blood, obtained in connection with sensitization to the hapten diphenylcyclopropenone (DPC). The receptors here all came from a woman aged 40 to 50 with alopecia areata. Some clones in this sample may be carry-over from other donors' samples.

CDR3 amino acids: CASSYPLNLNTEAFF. CDR3 coding DNA: TGTGCCAGCAGTTACCCCTTGAACTTGAACACTGAAGCTTTCTTT. V gene TRBV6-2 or TRBV6-3 combines with J gene TRBJ1-1; D call uncertain. The CDR3 extends over 15 amino acids. CDR1 is MNHEY, CDR2 SVGEGT, per germline. The V end was cut by 2 bases, the J end by 0 bases, with 10 bases between.

This clonotype has a count of ten or more. This chain joins TRBV28 and TRBJ1-2, with D uncertain. The CDR3 covers 14 residues. The V and J ends lost 0 bases and 4 bases respectively, with 9 bases between them. From germline, CDR1 is MDHEN and CDR2 SYDVKM. CDR3 sequence reads: CASSLWQSPYGYTF. In DNA, the CDR3 is TGTGCCAGCAGTTTATGGCAGAGTCCCTATGGCTACACCTTC.

This clonotype was counted many times. The chain joins TRBV11-2 to TRBJ2-1; no firm D call. From germline, CDR1 is SGHAT and CDR2 FQNNGV. The CDR3 has 14 amino acids. V shed 0 bases and J shed 8 bases, with 11 bases lying between them. The CDR3 is CASSLDRSGDEQFF. The CDR3 region has the DNA TGTGCCAGCAGCTTAGATAGAAGTGGGGATGAGCAGTTCTTC. Together with reference TRBV11-2 and TRBJ2-1, the CDR3 gives the full variable domain: EAGVAQSPRYKIIEKRQSVAFWCNPISGHATLYWYQQILGQGPKLLIQFQNNGVVDDSQLPKDRFSAERLKGVDSTLKIQPAKLEDSAVYLCASSLDRSGDEQFFGPGTRLTVL.

This clonotype has ten or more counts. This rearrangement joins TRBV30 to TRBJ2-7; D is possibly TRBD1 (5 bases). The germline CDR1 and CDR2 sequences are GTSNPN and SVGIG (reference sequence). The CDR3 length is 12 residues. The V end was cut by 3 bases, the J end by 0 bases, with 6 bases between. CDR3 DNA sequence: TGTGCCTGGAGCAGGGTCTCCTACGAGCAGTACTTC. It yields the protein CAWSRVSYEQYF.

At least ten counts were recorded for this clonotype. The genes are TRBV28 and TRBJ2-2; tentative D call: TRBD2 (5 bases). Germline V gene lookup returns CDR1 MDHEN and CDR2 SYDVKM. V lost 6 bases and J 7 bases, leaving 15 bases between the germline ends. The CDR3 is 14 residues long. The CDR3 nucleotides read TGTGCCAGCAGGGTCGGGGTCGGCGGCGGGGAGCTGTTTTTT. Protein sequence: CASRVGVGGGELFF.

In its sample, this clonotype was seen a few times. The V call is TRBV9, the J call TRBJ1-6, with D tentatively TRBD1 (5 bases). V shed 0 bases and J shed 8 bases, with 12 bases lying between them. Germline CDR1 reads SGDLS; CDR2 reads YYNGEE. The CDR3 is 15 amino acids. CDR3 DNA sequence: TGTGCCAGCAGCGTAGTGGGACTCACGGATTCACCCCTCCACTTT. This sequence encodes CASSVVGLTDSPLHF.

Ten or more counts support this clonotype. This chain uses TRBV10-2 with TRBJ2-3, with 9 nucleotides matching TRBD1. The CDR3 length is 14 residues. Trimming at V came to 4 bases and at J to 1 base, leaving 0 bases not matched to a gene. The germline gives CDR1 WSHSY, CDR2 SAAADI. The CDR3 region is CASSGDRGTDTQYF. The CDR3 DNA is TGCGCCAGCAGTGGGGACAGGGGCACAGATACGCAGTATTTT.

This chain links TRBV6-6 with TRBJ2-5; unclear D gene. Deletions cut 0 bases from V and 5 bases from J, with 4 bases between. CDR1 MNHNY and CDR2 SVGAGI come from the germline V gene (reference sequence). The CDR3 sequence is 12 residues long. The CDR3: CASSYSEETQYF. DNA of the CDR3: TGTGCCAGCAGTTACTCGGAGGAGACCCAGTACTTC.

This clonotype has ten or more counts. The rearrangement links TRBV9 to TRBJ1-4; D is unresolved. Per germline, CDR1 SGDLS and CDR2 YYNGEE. The CDR3 loop spans 14 amino acids. The V and J ends lost 3 bases and 10 bases respectively, with 16 bases between them. The CDR3 here is CASSASGGKGKLFF. In DNA form, the CDR3 reads TGTGCCAGCAGCGCTAGCGGAGGAAAAGGAAAACTGTTTTTT. The entire variable domain, with the rest obtained from reference TRBV9 and TRBJ1-4, is as follows: DSGVTQTPKHLITATGQRVTLRCSPRSGDLSVYWYQQSLDQGLQFLIQYYNGEERAKGNILERFSAQQFPDLHSELNLSSLELGDSALYFCASSASGGKGKLFFGSGTQLSVL.

Ten or more counts support this clonotype. The chain recombines TRBV20-1 with TRBJ2-2; 8 positions agree with TRBD1. This CDR3 contains 13 residues. The V gene's germline CDR1 is DFQATT and CDR2 SNEGSKA (reference sequence). Unmatched junction bases numbered 3, after V lost 6 bases and J lost 3 bases. This CDR3 reads CSATGGYTGELFF. The CDR3 nucleotides are TGCAGTGCCACAGGGGGTTACACCGGGGAGCTGTTTTTT.

This clonotype was observed at least ten times. The V and J genes are TRBV20-1 and TRBJ2-4; D not resolved. CDR3 length: 13 amino acids. Germline assignment: CDR1 DFQATT and CDR2 SNEGSKA (reference sequence). V was trimmed by 3 bases and J by 5 bases, leaving 11 bases between them. The CDR3 reads CSARAPGENIQYF. The CDR3 DNA follows: TGCAGTGCTAGGGCCCCTGGGGAAAACATTCAGTACTTC.

This clonotype was observed at least ten times. The chain uses TRBV4-3 and TRBJ2-6; D uncertain. The CDR3 extends over 17 amino acids. V was trimmed by 4 bases and J by 1 base, leaving 14 bases between them. CDR1 is LGHNA and CDR2 is YSLEER in the germline V gene. This chain's CDR3 is CASSLASRGSGANVLTF. CDR3 coding DNA: TGCGCCAGCAGCCTTGCCTCTCGCGGATCTGGGGCCAACGTCCTGACTTTC.

This clonotype has just a few counts. This chain connects TRBV28 to TRBJ1-1; D gene ambiguous. Germline CDR1 and CDR2: MDHEN and SYDVKM. The germline V and J ends were trimmed by 1 base and 1 base, with 7 bases remaining between them. The length of the CDR3 is 14 residues. CDR3 amino acids: CASSLLSANTEAFF. The CDR3 coding sequence is TGTGCCAGCAGTTTATTGTCAGCGAACACTGAAGCTTTCTTT. The variable domain in full, completed from reference TRBV28 and TRBJ1-1, reads DVKVTQSSRYLVKRTGEKVFLECVQDMDHENMFWYRQDPGLGLRLIYFSYDVKMKEKGDIPEGYSVSREKKERFSLILESASTNQTSMYLCASSLLSANTEAFFGQGTRLTVV.

The rearrangement uses TRBV3-1 and TRBJ2-4; the D gene is possibly TRBD1 (6 bases). V was cut by 1 base and J by 3 bases, with 16 bases left in between. The CDR3 sequence is 17 residues long. In germline, CDR1 is LGHDT, CDR2 YNNKEL (reference sequence). The CDR3 nucleotides are TGTGCCAGCAGCCAAGTATCGGACAGCCTCGGCAAAAACATTCAGTACTTC. Residues: CASSQVSDSLGKNIQYF. Full variable domain (missing parts from reference TRBV3-1 and TRBJ2-4): DTAVSQTPKYLVTQMGNDKSIKCEQNLGHDTMYWYKQDSKKFLKIMFSYNNKELIINETVPNRFSPKSPDKAHLNLHINSLELGDSAVYFCASSQVSDSLGKNIQYFGAGTRLSVL.

At least ten counts were recorded for this clonotype. The rearrangement links TRBV9 to TRBJ1-1; 8 positions agree with TRBD1. The CDR3 length is 16 residues. J gave up 8 bases and V 0 bases, and 12 bases lay outside the gene matches. The germline CDR1 and CDR2 sequences are SGDLS and YYNGEE. CDR3 DNA sequence: TGTGCCAGCAGCGTAGGAGCACCCGACAGGGGAGAAGAAGCTTTCTTT. As protein: CASSVGAPDRGEEAFF.

This clonotype showed up just a few times. The rearrangement links TRBV12-3 or TRBV12-4 to TRBJ2-3; 12 bases fit TRBD2. The CDR3 length is 15 residues. Trimming cost V 5 bases and J 8 bases; bases outside gene matches: 8. In DNA, the CDR3 is TGTGCCAGCAGTAGGCTAGCGGGAGGGTACCGTACGCAGTATTTT. Amino acids: CASSRLAGGYRTQYF.

This clonotype was counted ten times or more. V is TRBV20-1 and J is TRBJ2-1; 7 bases agree with TRBD2. V gave up 0 bases and J gave up 7 bases; unmatched junction bases: 18. This CDR3 is built from 18 residues. Germline V lookup: CDR1 DFQATT, CDR2 SNEGSKA (reference sequence). CDR3 protein: CSARDVRNRGEGWNEQFF. As DNA, the CDR3 is TGCAGTGCTAGAGATGTCCGGAATCGGGGGGAGGGGTGGAATGAGCAGTTCTTC.

This clonotype was counted only a few times. This rearrangement joins TRBV28 to TRBJ1-4; TRBD1 aligns across 8 bases. The V and J ends lost 6 bases and 0 bases, in that order; junction bases with no gene match: 3. The CDR3 spans 15 residues. Germline CDR1 is MDHEN and CDR2 is SYDVKM. The CDR3 DNA reads as TGTGCCAGCAGCCAACAGGGGGCAACTAATGAAAAACTGTTTTTT. This codes for CASSQQGATNEKLFF.

Many counts were recorded for this clonotype. The gene calls are TRBV11-1 and TRBJ2-7; no firm D call. The V end lost 3 bases, the J end lost 6 bases, and 15 bases lay between the germline ends. The CDR3 contains 14 residues. CDR1 and CDR2 from the germline V gene are SGHAT and FQDESV (reference sequence). The CDR3 region has the DNA TGTGCCAGCAGCTTTTCTCCAGCCGCTTCCGAGCAGTACTTC. Its protein is CASSFSPAASEQYF.

This clonotype was observed a few times. The rearrangement joins TRBV19 to TRBJ1-2, with D possibly being TRBD1 (5 bases). Germline loops: CDR1 LNHDA, CDR2 SQIVND (reference sequence). CDR3 length equals 15 residues. Trimming stripped 5 bases from V and 4 bases from J, with 17 bases between. The chain's CDR3 is CASSSLAGTPYGYTF. CDR3 sequence (DNA): TGTGCCAGTAGTTCCCTCGCCGGGACTCCCTATGGCTACACCTTC.

This clonotype was detected a few times. The genes are TRBV23-1 and TRBJ2-5; no clear D gene. TRBV23-1 is placed among ORFs of uncertain function. V lost 1 base to trimming and J lost 5 bases, with 8 bases between them. The CDR3 is 13 residues long. CDR3: CASSQFPGETQYF. CDR3 in DNA: TGCGCCAGCAGTCAATTCCCCGGCGAGACCCAGTACTTC.

The chain carries TRBV6-1 and TRBJ2-3; TRBD2 aligns across 7 bases. The V segment lost 4 bases and the J segment 4 bases; nucleotides outside the gene matches: 14. The length of the CDR3 is 17 residues. Per germline, CDR1 MNHNS and CDR2 SASEGT. The CDR3 region has the DNA TGTGCCAGCAGTGGGCGAAGCGGGGAAGGGGTAGCAGATACGCAGTATTTT. Protein sequence: CASSGRSGEGVADTQYF.

This clonotype occurred once. This rearrangement joins TRBV20-1 to TRBJ2-7; perhaps TRBD2 as D (6 bases). Trimming stripped 0 bases from V and 0 bases from J, with 15 bases between. CDR1 is DFQATT and CDR2 is SNEGSKA in the germline V gene (reference sequence). This CDR3 comprises 16 residues. The CDR3 nucleotides are TGCAGTGCTAGAGATACCAGCGGGTTTATCTCCTACGAGCAGTACTTC. As protein: CSARDTSGFISYEQYF.

This clonotype was picked up many times. The rearrangement uses TRBV4-1 and TRBJ2-2; 11 positions match TRBD2. The V gene end was trimmed by 1 base and the J gene end by 5 bases; junction bases not matched to a gene: 9. This CDR3 contains 18 residues. The V gene's germline CDR1 is MGHRA and CDR2 YSYEKL. The CDR3 loop reads CASSQVSLAGGGTGELFF. DNA of the CDR3: TGCGCCAGCAGCCAAGTGTCCCTAGCGGGAGGAGGGACCGGGGAGCTGTTTTTT.

This clonotype showed up many times. The chain employs TRBV7-2 and TRBJ2-1; 11 bases are a match to TRBD2. V lost 5 bases to trimming and J lost 4 bases; unmatched junction nucleotides: 4. Germline CDR1 reads SGHTA; CDR2 reads FQGNSA. The CDR3 loop spans 15 amino acids. CDR3: CASSVTSGGYNEQFF. The CDR3 coding sequence is TGTGCCAGCAGCGTTACTAGCGGGGGATACAATGAGCAGTTCTTC.

The genes are TRBV3-1 and TRBJ2-1; D gene unclear. Trimming removed 0 bases from V and 0 bases from J, with 6 bases in between. Germline V gene sequence: CDR1 LGHDT, CDR2 YNNKEL (reference sequence). CDR3 size: 15 residues. The CDR3 loop reads CASSQDQSSYNEQFF. The CDR3 nucleotides read TGTGCCAGCAGCCAAGATCAGAGCTCCTACAATGAGCAGTTCTTC.

This chain links TRBV5-1 with TRBJ2-5; D may be TRBD2 (6 bases). V was clipped by 3 bases and J by 1 base, with 16 bases between them. CDR1 is SGHRS, CDR2 YFSETQ, per germline. The CDR3 has 16 residues. CDR3 amino acids: CASSYTTGSPQETQYF. The CDR3 DNA follows: TGCGCCAGCAGCTATACCACCGGGAGTCCCCAAGAGACCCAGTACTTC.

The chain recombines TRBV28 with TRBJ2-2, with D hard to call. This CDR3 contains 13 residues. From germline, CDR1 is MDHEN and CDR2 SYDVKM. V was clipped by 6 bases and J by 6 bases, with 11 bases between them. The CDR3 loop is CASRLPASGELFF. CDR3 bases: TGTGCCAGCAGACTTCCGGCATCCGGGGAGCTGTTTTTT. The whole variable domain, filled in from reference TRBV28 and TRBJ2-2, reads DVKVTQSSRYLVKRTGEKVFLECVQDMDHENMFWYRQDPGLGLRLIYFSYDVKMKEKGDIPEGYSVSREKKERFSLILESASTNQTSMYLCASRLPASGELFFGEGSRLTVL.

This clonotype was found many times. The rearrangement joins TRBV18 to TRBJ2-1, with TRBD1 as a possible D gene (5 bases). V was shortened by 6 bases and J by 0 bases, with 18 bases between the two germline ends. Germline loops: CDR1 KGHSH, CDR2 LQKENI. This CDR3 comprises 17 residues. The chain's CDR3 is CASSSKGAKSSYNEQFF. CDR3 nucleotide sequence: TGTGCCAGCTCCTCAAAAGGGGCAAAAAGCTCCTACAATGAGCAGTTCTTC.